What follows are 30 T cell receptor beta chains derived from one specimen sequenced in a study of blood T cell repertoires in COVID-19. Libraries were prepared by immunoSEQ multiplex PCR; TCRdb keeps only in-frame clonotypes and omits some of them. The sample has a few hundred thousand clones, around nine tenths seen once. The sample taken for sequencing was peripheral blood. Receptor source: a man aged 45 to 65 with COVID-19, enrolled during active disease.

V and J are TRBV19 and TRBJ2-5, with 10 bases lining up with TRBD2. Germline lookup yields CDR1 LNHDA and CDR2 SQIVND (reference sequence). Trimming removed 6 bases from V and 5 bases from J; junction bases left unmatched: 3. The CDR3 totals 13 residues. The CDR3 DNA reads as TGTGCCAGTAGAAAGGGACTAGCGGAGACCCAGTACTTC. Protein sequence: CASRKGLAETQYF. Drawing the rest from reference TRBV19 and TRBJ2-5, the complete variable domain is DGGITQSPKYLFRKEGQNVTLSCEQNLNHDAMYWYRQDPGQGLRLIYYSQIVNDFQKGDIAEGYSVSREKKESFPLTVTSAQKNPTAFYLCASRKGLAETQYFGPGTRLLVL.

The V call is TRBV3-1 (or the pseudogene TRBV3-2), the J call TRBJ2-2; tentative D call: TRBD1 (6 bases). The CDR3 is made up of 16 amino acids. Germline values: CDR1 LGHDT, CDR2 YNNKEL (reference sequence). Trimming stripped 2 bases from V and 2 bases from J, with 12 bases between. In DNA form, the CDR3 reads TGTGCCAGCAGCCAAAGTCCAGGGGCAAACACCGGGGAGCTGTTTTTT. This sequence encodes CASSQSPGANTGELFF.

V is TRBV19 and J is TRBJ2-2, with D unresolved. There are 15 residues in the CDR3. V shed 3 bases and J shed 4 bases, with 12 bases lying between them. The germline CDR1 and CDR2 sequences are LNHDA and SQIVND (reference sequence). CDR3 in amino acids: CASSIARFSTGELFF. Here the CDR3 DNA reads TGTGCCAGTAGTATCGCGAGGTTCTCCACCGGGGAGCTGTTTTTT.

The chain recombines TRBV3-1 (or the pseudogene TRBV3-2) with TRBJ2-2; a possible D gene is TRBD1 (5 bases). From germline, CDR1 is LGHDT and CDR2 YNNKEL (reference sequence). The CDR3 spans 17 residues. The V end lost 2 bases, the J end lost 8 bases, and 21 bases lay between the germline ends. This CDR3 is CASSQYIIGRAAGELFF. DNA for the CDR3: TGTGCCAGCAGCCAATATATCATCGGCAGGGCGGCTGGGGAGCTGTTTTTT.

This rearrangement joins TRBV5-8 to TRBJ2-5; the match to TRBD1 covers 7 bases. Trimming removed 0 bases from V and 5 bases from J; junction bases left unmatched: 7. CDR3 length equals 15 residues. The V gene's germline CDR1 is SGHTS and CDR2 YDEGEE. DNA of the CDR3: TGTGCCAGCAGCTTGGCGGGACAGATGTCGGAGACCCAGTACTTC. The encoded protein is CASSLAGQMSETQYF.

The chain couples TRBV5-1 to TRBJ2-3, with D perhaps matching TRBD2 (5 bases). V was trimmed by 0 bases and J by 4 bases, leaving 12 bases between them. Looked up from germline, CDR1 is SGHRS and CDR2 is YFSETQ. The CDR3 loop spans 15 amino acids. The CDR3 region has the DNA TGCGCCAGCAGCTTGGAGGGAGCGAGCGCAGATACGCAGTATTTT. Amino acids: CASSLEGASADTQYF.

V is TRBV5-6 and J is TRBJ2-1, with a weak D call TRBD1 (7 bases). Trimming pared 0 bases from V and 4 bases from J, leaving 14 bases between. Germline values: CDR1 SGHDT, CDR2 YYEEEE. This CDR3 has 16 amino acids. The CDR3 here is CASSLGTGGSYNEQFF. CDR3 nucleotides: TGTGCCAGCAGCTTGGGGACAGGAGGGAGTTACAATGAGCAGTTCTTC.

This rearrangement joins TRBV2 to TRBJ2-7, with 11 bases fitting TRBD1. J gave up 0 bases and V 5 bases, and 3 bases lay outside the gene matches. CDR3 size: 15 residues. Germline CDR1 and CDR2: SNHLY and FYNNEI. The CDR3 nucleotides read TGTGCCAGCAGTACGGGACAGGGGGTCTCCTACGAGCAGTACTTC. This translates into CASSTGQGVSYEQYF. Full variable domain (missing parts from reference TRBV2 and TRBJ2-7): EPEVTQTPSHQVTQMGQEVILRCVPISNHLYFYWYRQILGQKVEFLVSFYNNEISEKSEIFDDQFSVERPDGSNFTLKIRSTKLEDSAMYFCASSTGQGVSYEQYFGPGTRLTVT.

This chain uses TRBV10-3 with TRBJ1-5; 9 positions match TRBD1. Germline CDR1 reads ENHRY; CDR2 reads SYGVKD. Unmatched junction bases numbered 9, after V lost 6 bases and J lost 3 bases. CDR3 size: 16 residues. Here the CDR3 reads CAISQGQGFDNQPQHF. The CDR3 DNA reads TGTGCCATCAGCCAGGGACAGGGTTTTGACAATCAGCCCCAGCATTTT.

This clone was recorded only once. The rearrangement joins TRBV2 to TRBJ2-1; 7 bases line up with TRBD2. V was clipped by 3 bases and J by 5 bases; unmatched bases: 10. Germline loops: CDR1 SNHLY, CDR2 FYNNEI. CDR3 length: 16 residues. The CDR3 DNA is TGTGCCAGCAGTGACCAACTAGCGCCTGGCGACAATGAGCAGTTCTTC. Translating gives CASSDQLAPGDNEQFF.

The V gene is TRBV18, the J gene TRBJ2-1; TRBD2 matches at 10 bases. CDR3 length: 14 residues. The V gene end was trimmed by 6 bases and the J gene end by 6 bases; junction bases not matched to a gene: 5. Germline loops: CDR1 KGHSH, CDR2 LQKENI. DNA for the CDR3: TGTGCCAGCTCGAAGCGGGAGGGGTTCAATGAGCAGTTCTTC. This codes for CASSKREGFNEQFF.

The gene calls are TRBV5-1 and TRBJ1-1; D gene uncertain. The V gene's germline CDR1 is SGHRS and CDR2 YFSETQ. CDR3 length: 14 amino acids. V lost 3 bases, J lost 0 bases, and 9 bases lay in between. The CDR3 reads CASSSGLMNTEAFF. CDR3 coding DNA: TGCGCCAGCAGCTCCGGACTGATGAACACTGAAGCTTTCTTT.

The chain carries TRBV5-1 and TRBJ2-1, with D unclear. The CDR3 totals 19 residues. V was clipped by 1 base and J by 0 bases, with 20 bases between them. Per germline, CDR1 SGHRS and CDR2 YFSETQ. For the CDR3, the DNA is TGCGCCAGCAGCTTGCGACCAACTGGCGGCCTGAGCTCCTACAATGAGCAGTTCTTC. It yields the protein CASSLRPTGGLSSYNEQFF.

The chain uses TRBV28 and TRBJ1-1; 9 positions agree with TRBD1. This CDR3 comprises 14 residues. Trimming took 5 bases from V and 4 from J; bases not matched to a gene: 5. Per germline, CDR1 MDHEN and CDR2 SYDVKM. The CDR3 loop is CASSSGQGFTEAFF. The CDR3 coding sequence is TGTGCCAGCAGTAGTGGACAGGGGTTCACTGAAGCTTTCTTT.

The chain uses TRBV7-9 and TRBJ1-5; a possible D gene is TRBD1 (6 bases). Trimming removed 4 bases at V and 3 bases at J, with 10 bases between. The CDR3 runs 14 residues. The germline CDR1 and CDR2 sequences are SEHNR and FQNEAQ (reference sequence). This chain's CDR3 is CASSWDTINQPQHF. Written as DNA, the CDR3 is TGTGCCAGCAGCTGGGACACCATCAATCAGCCCCAGCATTTT.

This chain links TRBV18 with TRBJ1-1; D is perhaps TRBD1 (5 bases). This CDR3 comprises 14 residues. Trimming took 4 bases from V and 0 from J, leaving 9 bases between them. Per germline, CDR1 KGHSH and CDR2 LQKENI. Here the CDR3 DNA reads TGTGCCAGCTCACTCCAGGGCTTGAACACTGAAGCTTTCTTT. This sequence encodes CASSLQGLNTEAFF.

CDR3 sequence: CASSQMGQSYTGELFF. The DNA for the CDR3 is TGTGCCAGCAGCCAAATGGGACAGAGTTACACCGGGGAGCTGTTTTTT. The chain links TRBV3-1 (or the pseudogene TRBV3-2) to TRBJ2-2; 7 bases are shared with TRBD1. V lost 2 bases to trimming and J lost 3 bases; unmatched junction nucleotides: 6. The CDR3 has 16 amino acids. Germline V gene lookup returns CDR1 LGHDT and CDR2 YNNKEL (reference sequence).

V usage is TRBV7-8 and J usage is TRBJ1-2, with 7 bases aligning to TRBD1. The CDR3 runs 12 residues. CDR1 and CDR2 (germline): SGHVS, FQNEAQ. The junction had 6 bases not matched to a gene; V was cut back by 8 bases and J by 6 bases. This CDR3 reads CASRQGVNGYTF. The CDR3 DNA reads as TGTGCCAGCCGACAGGGTGTGAATGGCTACACCTTC.

This clone was counted between two and nine times. The rearrangement joins TRBV27 to TRBJ2-5; D is undetermined. V gave up 2 bases and J gave up 2 bases, with 6 bases separating them. Germline lookup yields CDR1 MNHEY and CDR2 SMNVEV (reference sequence). The CDR3 covers 13 residues. For the CDR3, the DNA is TGTGCCAGCAGTTTAGTAGAGCAAGAGACCCAGTACTTC. Its translation: CASSLVEQETQYF.

The chain couples TRBV5-4 to TRBJ2-7, with unresolved D. Germline assignment: CDR1 SGHNT and CDR2 YYREEE (reference sequence). The CDR3 covers 14 residues. Trimming left V 6 bases short and J 0 bases short, with 13 bases between. The CDR3 nucleotides are TGTGCCAGCAAAGCAGACTCCCGCTCCTACGAGCAGTACTTC. The encoded protein is CASKADSRSYEQYF. The whole variable domain, filled in from reference TRBV5-4 and TRBJ2-7, reads ETGVTQSPTHLIKTRGQQVTLRCSSQSGHNTVSWYQQALGQGPQFIFQYYREEENGRGNFPPRFSGLQFPNYSSELNVNALELDDSALYLCASKADSRSYEQYFGPGTRLTVT.

The V gene is TRBV5-1, the J gene TRBJ2-7, with D hard to call. The CDR3 loop spans 14 amino acids. Trimming took off 2 bases at V and 6 bases at J, with 15 bases between the two ends. The germline V gene encodes CDR1 SGHRS and CDR2 YFSETQ. DNA of the CDR3: TGCGCCAGCAGCTTACCTGGAGATTTAAGCGAGCAGTACTTC. It translates to CASSLPGDLSEQYF.

The rearrangement joins TRBV18 to TRBJ1-1; D is possibly TRBD1 (6 bases). The CDR3 covers 16 residues. The ends were cut back, 3 bases at V and 0 bases at J, with 14 bases in the middle. CDR1 and CDR2 (germline): KGHSH, LQKENI. The CDR3 loop reads CASSPQGGTVNTEAFF. Here the CDR3 DNA reads TGTGCCAGCTCACCGCAAGGGGGTACTGTGAACACTGAAGCTTTCTTT.

This chain links TRBV19 with TRBJ1-5, with D perhaps TRBD1 (5 bases). Germline CDR1 and CDR2: LNHDA and SQIVND (reference sequence). Trimming stripped 7 bases from V and 0 bases from J, with 13 bases between. The CDR3 is made up of 15 amino acids. In DNA form, the CDR3 reads TGTGCCAGTAATCCAGGGATACTTAGCAATCAGCCCCAGCATTTT. Translated: CASNPGILSNQPQHF.

The V call is TRBV5-6, the J call TRBJ2-5; D unclear. Trimming removed 5 bases at V and 5 bases at J, with 10 bases between. CDR1 and CDR2 (germline): SGHDT, YYEEEE. The CDR3 spans 12 residues. The CDR3, as DNA: TGTGCCAGCAGGGGCCCCAGTGAGACCCAGTACTTC. Protein: CASRGPSETQYF.

The chain combines TRBV18 with TRBJ2-2; maybe TRBD1 (6 bases). V shed 3 bases and J shed 6 bases, with 8 bases lying between them. Germline CDR1 and CDR2: KGHSH and LQKENI. The CDR3 contains 13 residues. CDR3 region: CASSPKGAGELFF. The CDR3 DNA follows: TGTGCCAGCTCACCGAAGGGGGCCGGGGAGCTGTTTTTT.

This chain connects TRBV24-1 to TRBJ2-1; 8 bases are shared with TRBD1. The CDR3 runs to 15 residues. J was trimmed by 8 bases and V by 7 bases; bases with no gene match: 12. The germline CDR1 and CDR2 sequences are KGHDR and SFDVKD. The CDR3 loop is CATSDPGTGTYEQFF. CDR3 DNA: TGTGCCACCAGCGACCCCGGGACAGGTACTTATGAGCAGTTCTTC.

The genes are TRBV18 and TRBJ2-1; D possibly corresponds to TRBD2 (5 bases). Germline values: CDR1 KGHSH, CDR2 LQKENI. CDR3 length: 14 residues. V shed 3 bases and J shed 5 bases, with 11 bases lying between them. Here the CDR3 DNA reads TGTGCCAGCTCACCCGACTATATTAACAATGAGCAGTTCTTC. Amino acid sequence: CASSPDYINNEQFF.

The rearrangement joins TRBV30 to TRBJ1-1, with TRBD1 identical over 10 bases. The V and J ends lost 4 bases and 4 bases, in that order; junction bases with no gene match: 3. In germline, CDR1 is GTSNPN, CDR2 SVGIG (reference sequence). CDR3 length: 13 residues. The DNA for the CDR3 is TGTGCCTGGAACGGACAGGGGGGCACTGAAGCTTTCTTT. It encodes CAWNGQGGTEAFF.

The J gene is TRBJ2-7, the V gene TRBV5-1; a possible D gene is TRBD2 (6 bases). Germline V gene lookup returns CDR1 SGHRS and CDR2 YFSETQ. V lost 0 bases, J lost 2 bases, and 9 bases lay in between. The CDR3 runs 14 residues. CDR3 sequence reads: CASSLGTNTYEQYF. CDR3 DNA sequence: TGCGCCAGCAGCTTGGGGACTAACACCTACGAGCAGTACTTC.

The chain employs TRBV5-1 and TRBJ1-1; 7 nucleotides align to TRBD1. There are 17 residues in the CDR3. Per the germline V gene, CDR1 is SGHRS and CDR2 is YFSETQ. After removal of 1 base from V and 2 bases from J, the junction contained 11 bases not matched to a gene. CDR3 sequence: CASSLRPQGGTNTEAFF. The CDR3 DNA follows: TGCGCCAGCAGCTTGAGACCCCAGGGGGGCACCAACACTGAAGCTTTCTTT.